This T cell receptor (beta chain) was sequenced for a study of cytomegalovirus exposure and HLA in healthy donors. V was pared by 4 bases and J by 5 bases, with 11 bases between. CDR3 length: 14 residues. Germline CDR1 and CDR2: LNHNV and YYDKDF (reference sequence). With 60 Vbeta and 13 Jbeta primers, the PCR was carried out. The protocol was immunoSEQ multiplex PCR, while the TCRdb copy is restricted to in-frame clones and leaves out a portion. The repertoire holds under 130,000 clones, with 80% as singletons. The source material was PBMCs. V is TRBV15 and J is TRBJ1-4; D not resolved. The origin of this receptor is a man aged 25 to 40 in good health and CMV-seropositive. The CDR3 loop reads CATSKLAENEKLFF. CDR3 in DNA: TGTGCCACCAGCAAATTGGCGGAGAATGAAAAACTGTTTTTT.